This T cell receptor beta chain is drawn from a study of blood T cell repertoires in COVID-19. V shed 2 bases, J shed 7 bases, and the junction held 6 bases outside the gene matches. Germline values: CDR1 SGHTS, CDR2 YDEGEE. The CDR3 extends over 15 amino acids. Clones were sequenced by immunoSEQ multiplex PCR, and TCRdb holds only the in-frame ones, with some missing. This sample has 180,000 or so clones; 65% to 90% occur once, and the top ten carry about 8.2%. Material for sequencing was peripheral blood. The receptor was derived from a man aged 60 to 69 with acute or convalescent COVID-19. The chain is built from TRBV5-8 and TRBJ2-2, with TRBD2 matching 9 bases. The CDR3 DNA follows: TGTGCCAGCAGCTTAAGACTAGCGGACCACGGGGAGCTGTTTTTT. This translates into CASSLRLADHGELFF.